The rows below give T cell receptor beta chains drawn from one sample of a study of CD8+ T cells in alopecia areata. Assay: immunoSEQ multiplex PCR; the TCRdb copy retains only in-frame clones and omits some. The profile shows 140,000 or so clones, more than 55% of them singletons. The sequenced sample was CD8+ T cells sorted from blood. These receptors were taken from a human donor in good health. CDR3s include the opening cysteine and the closing phenylalanine or tryptophan. Each record gives: CDR3 protein, J gene, V gene.

CASSGLADAYEQYF | TRBJ2-7 | TRBV9
CASSQVQAYNEQFF | TRBJ2-1 | TRBV4-1
CASSRPWGGSGANVLTF | TRBJ2-6 | TRBV4-1
CASSQPGKGREQFF | TRBJ2-1 | TRBV9
CSVEDRIRGVNGYTF | TRBJ1-2 | TRBV29-1
CASSLSSYNEQFF | TRBJ2-1 | TRBV5-4
CASSKDGGLRYNEQFF | TRBJ2-1 | TRBV21-1
CSVRDGELFF | TRBJ2-2 | TRBV29-1
CASSPRDTQYF | TRBJ2-3 | TRBV28
CASSQEKGTDTQYF | TRBJ2-3 | TRBV4-1
CASSLAATNTGELFF | TRBJ2-2 | TRBV19
CASFSETLNEQFF | TRBJ2-1 | TRBV5-1
CSAGPWGSNTGELFF | TRBJ2-2 | TRBV29-1
CASSLGGLSWQPQHF | TRBJ1-5 | TRBV5-6
CSVHPGPMNTEAFF | TRBJ1-1 | TRBV29-1
CASSHFSGRAQETQYF | TRBJ2-5 | TRBV4-1
CASSLFGQTRNEQYF | TRBJ2-7 | TRBV5-6
CASMWEGHEQFF | TRBJ2-1 | TRBV11-2